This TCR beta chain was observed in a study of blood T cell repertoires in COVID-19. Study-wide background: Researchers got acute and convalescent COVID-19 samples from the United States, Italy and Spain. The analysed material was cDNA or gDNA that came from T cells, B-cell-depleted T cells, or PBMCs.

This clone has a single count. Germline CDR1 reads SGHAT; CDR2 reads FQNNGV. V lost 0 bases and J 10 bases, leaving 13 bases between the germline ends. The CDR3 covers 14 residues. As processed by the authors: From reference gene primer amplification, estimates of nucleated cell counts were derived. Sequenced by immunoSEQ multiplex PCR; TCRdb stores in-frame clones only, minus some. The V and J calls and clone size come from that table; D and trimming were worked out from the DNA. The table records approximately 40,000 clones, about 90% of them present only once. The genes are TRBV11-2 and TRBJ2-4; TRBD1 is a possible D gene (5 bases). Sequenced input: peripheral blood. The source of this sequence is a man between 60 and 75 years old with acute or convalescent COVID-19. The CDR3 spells CASSLDPTGYIQYF. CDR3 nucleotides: TGTGCCAGCAGCTTAGATCCTACAGGTTATATTCAGTACTTC.